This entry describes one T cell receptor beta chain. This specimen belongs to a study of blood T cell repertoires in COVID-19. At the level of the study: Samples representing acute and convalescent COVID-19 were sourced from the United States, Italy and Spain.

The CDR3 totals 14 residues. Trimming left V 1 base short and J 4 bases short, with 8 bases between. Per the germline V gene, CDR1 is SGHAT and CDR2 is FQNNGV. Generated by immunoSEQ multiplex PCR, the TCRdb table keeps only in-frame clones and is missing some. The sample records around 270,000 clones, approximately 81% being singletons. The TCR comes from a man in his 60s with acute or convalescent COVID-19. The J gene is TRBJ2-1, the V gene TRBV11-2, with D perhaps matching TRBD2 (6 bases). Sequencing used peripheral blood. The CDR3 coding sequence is TGTGCCAGCAGCTTAGCGGGAGCTTACAATGAGCAGTTCTTC. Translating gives CASSLAGAYNEQFF.